The 13 T cell receptor beta chains below come from one sample, sequenced in a study of cytomegalovirus exposure and HLA in healthy donors (dated by TCRdb to the late 2010s). Receptor amplification or capture employed the immunoSEQ multiplex PCR assay. For the multiplex PCR, a mixture combining 60 forward primers for TCR Vbeta segments and 13 reverse primers for TCR Jbeta segments was used. As stored in TCRdb, this immuneACCESS dataset retains in-frame rearrangements with V and J assigned. A fraction of the clones does not appear; measured against another copy, unresolved V genes explain less than half of the discrepancy, and the remainder lacks a known reason. In this sample the table shows about 140,000 clones, about 80% of which occur a single time. The ten largest clones capture 2.2% of the sample. Material for sequencing was PBMCs. These receptors were collected from a young man in good health and CMV-seronegative.

The V gene is TRBV5-6, the J gene TRBJ2-5, with 9 bases fitting TRBD1. This CDR3 has 14 residues. Germline CDR1 and CDR2: SGHDT and YYEEEE. After removal of 2 bases from V and 2 bases from J, the junction contained 1 base not matched to a gene. DNA of the CDR3: TGTGCCAGCAGCTTTGGGACAGGGCAAGAGACCCAGTACTTC. It specifies CASSFGTGQETQYF.

This clone was found a few times. The chain links TRBV28 to TRBJ2-7, with 7 bases lining up with TRBD2. The CDR3 contains 14 residues. Germline values: CDR1 MDHEN, CDR2 SYDVKM. V shed 5 bases, J shed 3 bases, and the junction held 7 bases outside the gene matches. CDR3 sequence (DNA): TGTGCCAGCAGTCTCCTCGGCGGGGGCTACGAGCAGTACTTC. Translation gives CASSLLGGGYEQYF.

This chain connects TRBV13 to TRBJ2-5; tentatively, D is TRBD2 (5 bases). The germline V and J ends were trimmed by 5 bases and 7 bases, with 11 bases remaining between them. The length of the CDR3 is 12 residues. The germline gives CDR1 PRHDT, CDR2 FYEKMQ (reference sequence). The CDR3 DNA follows: TGTGCCAGCAGCATTCCCCGGGGGACCCAGTACTTC. It codes for CASSIPRGTQYF.

The chain joins TRBV5-1 to TRBJ2-7, with D possibly matching TRBD2 (5 bases). The V end lost 4 bases, the J end lost 4 bases, and 21 bases lay between the germline ends. The length of the CDR3 is 16 residues. Per germline, CDR1 SGHRS and CDR2 YFSETQ. In DNA form, the CDR3 reads TGCGCCAGCAGCGCAGCCGGGAACCTTATCGAGTACGAGCAGTACTTC. The encoded protein is CASSAAGNLIEYEQYF.

This chain uses TRBV9 with TRBJ1-2; D possibly corresponds to TRBD1 (5 bases). The V end lost 0 bases, the J end lost 4 bases, and 7 bases lay between the germline ends. The CDR3 loop spans 13 amino acids. The germline V gene has CDR1 SGDLS and CDR2 YYNGEE. The CDR3 DNA is TGTGCCAGCAGCGTAGAGGGGATCTATGGCTACACCTTC. Protein product: CASSVEGIYGYTF.

The chain is built from TRBV27 and TRBJ1-5; D possibly corresponds to TRBD1 (6 bases). The CDR3 loop spans 14 amino acids. The V end lost 8 bases, the J end lost 4 bases, and 15 bases lay between the germline ends. Germline assignment: CDR1 MNHEY and CDR2 SMNVEV (reference sequence). DNA of the CDR3: TGTGCCAGCGGGCTGAGGGGGAATAATCAGCCCCAGCATTTT. It is translated as CASGLRGNNQPQHF.

The chain employs TRBV9 and TRBJ2-3; 10 bases align to TRBD1. The CDR3 is 19 amino acids. J lost 0 bases, V lost 0 bases, and 10 bases had no gene match. Germline assignment: CDR1 SGDLS and CDR2 YYNGEE. In DNA, the CDR3 is TGTGCCAGCAGCGTAGCTGGACAGGGGGTAAGCGGGAGCACAGATACGCAGTATTTT. This sequence encodes CASSVAGQGVSGSTDTQYF.

This sequence joins TRBV11-2 and TRBJ2-1; weak D call: TRBD1 (6 bases). Trimming cost V 2 bases and J 8 bases, with 13 bases left between them. Germline V gene sequence: CDR1 SGHAT, CDR2 FQNNGV. The CDR3 is 14 residues long. In DNA, the CDR3 is TGTGCCAGCAGCTTATTCCACAGGGATTATGAGCAGTTCTTC. It specifies CASSLFHRDYEQFF.

The V call is TRBV27, the J call TRBJ1-3; 9 nucleotides align to TRBD1. Trimming cost V 5 bases and J 2 bases; bases outside gene matches: 1. This CDR3 contains 14 residues. Germline lookup yields CDR1 MNHEY and CDR2 SMNVEV (reference sequence). CDR3 in DNA: TGTGCCAGCAGTACAGGGGGCCCTGGAAACACCATATATTTT. It translates to CASSTGGPGNTIYF.

This chain connects TRBV10-3 to TRBJ1-1, with TRBD1 matching 7 bases. The germline CDR1 and CDR2 sequences are ENHRY and SYGVKD. V lost 7 bases and J lost 11; bases outside the gene matches: 7. This CDR3 has 11 amino acids. Here the CDR3 reads CAITIDRVAFF. DNA of the CDR3: TGTGCCATCACCATAGACAGGGTGGCTTTCTTT.

The chain employs TRBV5-1 and TRBJ2-3; 9 nucleotides agree with TRBD1. The CDR3 spans 14 residues. Germline CDR1 reads SGHRS; CDR2 reads YFSETQ. V dropped 4 bases and J dropped 3; count of bases not matched to a gene: 3. CDR3 loop: CASSKGQGTDTQYF. For the CDR3, the DNA is TGCGCCAGCAGCAAAGGACAGGGGACAGATACGCAGTATTTT.

The gene calls are TRBV25-1 and TRBJ1-2; 10 positions agree with TRBD1. This CDR3 spans 12 amino acids. Germline V gene lookup returns CDR1 MGHDK and CDR2 SYGVNS. J lost 8 bases, V lost 9 bases, and 6 bases had no gene match. This CDR3 reads CASGTGVEGYTF. As DNA, the CDR3 is TGTGCCAGTGGGACAGGGGTGGAGGGCTACACCTTC.

The chain has TRBV11-2 and TRBJ2-1, with a weak D call TRBD2 (5 bases). The CDR3 sequence is 16 residues long. The germline V gene has CDR1 SGHAT and CDR2 FQNNGV. V gave up 0 bases and J gave up 10 bases, with 19 bases separating them. Written as DNA, the CDR3 is TGTGCCAGCAGCTTAGACCCGGGTCTAGCCGTACTGGAGCAGTTCTTC. It encodes CASSLDPGLAVLEQFF. The variable domain in full, completed from reference TRBV11-2 and TRBJ2-1, reads EAGVAQSPRYKIIEKRQSVAFWCNPISGHATLYWYQQILGQGPKLLIQFQNNGVVDDSQLPKDRFSAERLKGVDSTLKIQPAKLEDSAVYLCASSLDPGLAVLEQFFGPGTRLTVL.